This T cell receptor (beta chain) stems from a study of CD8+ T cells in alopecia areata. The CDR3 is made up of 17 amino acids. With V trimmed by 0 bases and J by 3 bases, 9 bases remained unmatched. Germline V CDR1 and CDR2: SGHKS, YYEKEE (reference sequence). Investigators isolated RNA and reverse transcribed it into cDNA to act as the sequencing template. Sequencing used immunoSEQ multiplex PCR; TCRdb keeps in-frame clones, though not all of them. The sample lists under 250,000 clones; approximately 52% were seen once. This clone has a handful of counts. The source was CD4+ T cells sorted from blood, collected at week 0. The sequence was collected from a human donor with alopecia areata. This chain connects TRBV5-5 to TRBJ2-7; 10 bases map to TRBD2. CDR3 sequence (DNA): TGTGCCAGCAGCTTGGCCAAAGGAGCGGGAGGGCTCTACGAGCAGTACTTC. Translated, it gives CASSLAKGAGGLYEQYF. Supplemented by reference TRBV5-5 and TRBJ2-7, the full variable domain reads DAGVTQSPTHLIKTRGQQVTLRCSPISGHKSVSWYQQVLGQGPQFIFQYYEKEERGRGNFPDRFSARQFPNYSSELNVNALLLGDSALYLCASSLAKGAGGLYEQYFGPGTRLTVT.